The 6 T cell receptor beta chains in this list originate from one sample, sequenced in a study of blood T cells in healthy people across ages. Then a second PCR, running roughly 7 to 11 cycles, was carried out with a sample-barcoded 5' primer and a J-beta primer mix. TCRdb reprocessed the 5' RACE reads with MiXCR, giving one entry per CDR3 protein. The sample carries 700,000 to 950,000 distinct CDR3 sequences, roughly 44% recorded once. The sequenced material came from blood. The receptor source for this set is a woman aged 55-69 years in good health.

J is TRBJ2-6 and V is TRBV20-1; 10 bases align to TRBD1. J lost 2 bases, V lost 5 bases, and 0 bases had no gene match. There are 14 residues in the CDR3. Germline-derived CDR1 and CDR2 are DFQATT and SNEGSKA (reference sequence). The CDR3, as DNA: TGCAGTGCTGGACAGGGGGCTGGGGCCAACGTCCTGACTTTC. Amino acids: CSAGQGAGANVLTF.

The sample holds a few counts of this clonotype. The V and J genes are TRBV7-2 and TRBJ2-3, with 12 nucleotides matching TRBD2. Per germline, CDR1 SGHTA and CDR2 FQGNSA. V trimming: 11 bases; J trimming: 4 bases; junction bases outside the gene matches: 4. The CDR3 spans 13 residues. The CDR3 protein is CAGSSGRADTQYF. In DNA, the CDR3 is TGTGCCGGGTCTAGCGGGAGGGCAGATACGCAGTATTTT.

This rearrangement joins TRBV18 to TRBJ2-7; D is perhaps TRBD2 (5 bases). V shed 3 bases and J shed 1 base, with 7 bases lying between them. The CDR3 has 13 residues. Germline CDR1 reads KGHSH; CDR2 reads LQKENI. The CDR3 nucleotides read TGTGCCAGCTCACCGCAGCGGTCCTACGAGCAGTACTTC. This gives the protein CASSPQRSYEQYF.

V and J are TRBV5-1 and TRBJ2-3; unclear D gene. V gave up 3 bases and J gave up 2 bases, with 7 bases separating them. Looked up from germline, CDR1 is SGHRS and CDR2 is YFSETQ. This CDR3 is 13 amino acids long. CDR3 nucleotide sequence: TGCGCCAGCAGCTCCCTCCTCACAGATACGCAGTATTTT. Its protein is CASSSLLTDTQYF.

The chain combines TRBV20-1 with TRBJ2-3; 7 nucleotides align to TRBD1. This CDR3 is 15 amino acids long. CDR1 DFQATT and CDR2 SNEGSKA come from the germline V gene (reference sequence). With 5 bases clipped from V and 4 bases from J, the junction kept 12 bases outside the gene matches. The CDR3: CSAAPDRRYADTQYF. CDR3 DNA: TGCAGTGCTGCGCCGGACAGGCGGTACGCAGATACGCAGTATTTT.

This rearrangement joins TRBV4-3 to TRBJ1-2; the D gene is possibly TRBD1 (6 bases). Trimming shortened V by 0 bases and J by 5 bases, and 16 bases separated the two germline ends. Germline lookup yields CDR1 LGHNA and CDR2 YSLEER. This CDR3 spans 16 amino acids. CDR3 nucleotides: TGCGCCAGCAGCCAAGATGGGGGGGGCGTAGGGTATGGCTACACCTTC. Translating it yields CASSQDGGGVGYGYTF.